What follows describes a single T cell receptor beta chain. It was CD45RO-negative cells, positively selected for CCR7, that made up naive CD8 cells, with terminally differentiated effector memory CD45RA+ cells excluded. The data derive from a study of shared clonotypes between healthy human individuals. V gave up 3 bases and J gave up 0 bases, with 12 bases separating them. The CDR3 covers 15 residues. The V gene's germline CDR1 is SQVTM and CDR2 ANQGSEA. Deep-level running was used for the assay. The sorted-subset replicate PCRs were given around 200 ng DNA, which is roughly 30,000 T cell genomes. The repertoire was sequenced with immunoSEQ multiplex PCR; TCRdb's copy has only in-frame clones and lacks some. The table records some 800,000 clones, around 93% of them present only once.

V gene TRBV29-1 combines with J gene TRBJ2-1; no firm D call. Sequences were obtained from naive CD8+ T cells sorted from blood. This clonotype was sampled from a man between 25 and 39 years old in good health. CDR3 sequence: CSVEYHISSYNEQFF. The CDR3 DNA is TGCAGCGTTGAGTATCACATTAGCTCCTACAATGAGCAGTTCTTC.